Listed below are T cell receptor beta chains from one sample, sequenced in a study of identical twins. One entry per CDR3 protein, called by TCRdb with MiXCR from the 5' RACE reads. The sample carries more than 1.5 million distinct CDR3 sequences, around a third recorded once. Sequencing used cord blood. These receptors were taken from a newborn girl in good health. Both conserved end residues are part of each CDR3. A D gene is named only where the DNA matches it firmly. Size values are once, few and many counts, or a class for expanded clones, and some rows have none.

j_call | d_call | cdr3_length | v_call | clone_size | cdr3_nt | cdr3_aa
TRBJ2-3 | TRBD1 | 12 | TRBV20-1 | NA | TGCAGTGCGATACAGGGGGCAGATACGCAGTATTTT | CSAIQGADTQYF
TRBJ2-1 | NA | 14 | TRBV6-8 | NA | TGTGCCAGCAGTTACTCCGTATTTGAGAATGAGCAGTTCTTC | CASSYSVFENEQFF
TRBJ2-7 | NA | 12 | TRBV3-1 | few | TGTGCCAGCAGCCAAGCCACAGGCGAGCAGTACTTC | CASSQATGEQYF
TRBJ1-1 | NA | 13 | TRBV10-3 | few | TGTGCCATCAGTGTCGGCCTGAACACTGAAGCTTTCTTT | CAISVGLNTEAFF
TRBJ1-6 | NA | 14 | TRBV20-1 | few | TGCAGTGCTACGCTCGGGCCGAGGGAGACACCCCTCCACTTT | CSATLGPRETPLHF
TRBJ2-7 | NA | 14 | TRBV6-1 | few | TGTGCCGGCAGTGTTAACTTGAGCTCCTACGAGCAGTACTTC | CAGSVNLSSYEQYF
TRBJ1-3 | NA | 14 | TRBV5-1 | few | TGCGCCAGCAGCTCTCCTGTGGACGGAAACACCATATATTTT | CASSSPVDGNTIYF
TRBJ2-7 | TRBD1 | 15 | TRBV7-2 | NA | TGTGCCAGCAGCCAAAACCGACAGGGGAACAACGAGCAGTACTTC | CASSQNRQGNNEQYF
TRBJ2-5 | NA | 17 | TRBV12-3/TRBV12-4 | few | TGTGCCAGCAGTTTGAGGATACATTTGCGAGGGCCGGGGGAGCAGTACTTC | CASSLRIHLRGPGEQYF
TRBJ2-7 | NA | 12 | TRBV20-1 | few | TGCAGTGCTCTACTCCCCCCGAACGAGCAGTACTTC | CSALLPPNEQYF
TRBJ2-1 | TRBD2 | 13 | TRBV29-1 | few | TGCAGCGTTTCCAAGCGGGGGGAGTATGAGCAGTTCTTC | CSVSKRGEYEQFF
TRBJ2-1 | TRBD2 | 17 | TRBV29-1 | few | TGCAGCGTTGAAGGACTAGCGGGAGAGGGCTCCTACAATGAGCAGTTCTTC | CSVEGLAGEGSYNEQFF
TRBJ1-6 | NA | 17 | TRBV5-1 | few | TGCGCCAGCAGCTTGCTGGGACGGAACCTCTATAATTCACCCCTCCACTTT | CASSLLGRNLYNSPLHF
TRBJ2-7 | TRBD2 | 18 | TRBV5-1 | few | TGCGCCAGCAGCTTGATCGGGACTAGCGGGAGAGTCTCCTACGAGCAGTACTTC | CASSLIGTSGRVSYEQYF
TRBJ2-1 | TRBD2 | 13 | TRBV12-3/TRBV12-4 | many | TGTGCCAGCAGACTAGCGGGAGGCGTTGAGCAGTTCTTC | CASRLAGGVEQFF
TRBJ2-3 | TRBD2 | 16 | TRBV20-1 | NA | TGCAGTACTAGAATAGGGCGGGGGGGCTGGACAGATACGCAGTATTTT | CSTRIGRGGWTDTQYF
TRBJ2-1 | NA | 16 | TRBV14 | NA | TGTGCCAGCAGCCAAAACAGGGCGACATCCTACAATGAGCAGTTCTTC | CASSQNRATSYNEQFF
TRBJ1-4 | NA | 13 | TRBV5-5 | NA | TGTGCCAGCAGCCTAGGGCCTAGGGGGGAACTGTTTTTT | CASSLGPRGELFF
TRBJ2-3 | NA | 11 | TRBV14 | NA | TGTGCCAGCAGCCACGCCAATACGCAGTATTTT | CASSHANTQYF
TRBJ2-1 | TRBD2 | 14 | TRBV7-9 | few | TGTGCCAGCGTAACTAGCGGGGGGTCCAATGAGCAGTTCTTC | CASVTSGGSNEQFF
TRBJ2-5 | TRBD2 | 17 | TRBV11-2 | few | TGTGCCAGCAGCTTCTCGCCTAGCGGGCTGTACCAAGAGACCCAGTACTTC | CASSFSPSGLYQETQYF
TRBJ1-2 | NA | 15 | TRBV6-1 | NA | TGTGCCAGCAGTGCCCTCAGGGGTTCGGTCTATGGCTACACCTTC | CASSALRGSVYGYTF
TRBJ1-2 | TRBD1 | 12 | TRBV20-1 | NA | TGCAGTGCGGGACAGACGCTATATGGCTACACCTTC | CSAGQTLYGYTF
TRBJ2-3 | TRBD2 | 20 | TRBV27 | NA | TGTGCCAGCAGTTTAGCCCTACCTTGGGGGCTAGCGGGGAGCACAGATACGCAGTATTTT | CASSLALPWGLAGSTDTQYF
TRBJ1-2 | NA | 13 | TRBV5-1 | many | TGTGCCAGCAGCTTAGAAGGCCCCTACGGCTACACCTTC | CASSLEGPYGYTF
TRBJ1-2 | NA | 15 | TRBV20-1 | NA | TGCAGTGCTAGGGGGCCAGGGGAGGCTAACTATGGCTACACCTTC | CSARGPGEANYGYTF
TRBJ1-6 | NA | 15 | TRBV4-2 | NA | TGTGCCAGCAGCGAGCAGGGGCTCTATAATTCACCCCTCCACTTT | CASSEQGLYNSPLHF
TRBJ2-7 | NA | 16 | TRBV20-1 | NA | TGCAGTGCTTCCCGGGGAGCACCGAGCTCCTACAATGAGCAGTACTTC | CSASRGAPSSYNEQYF
TRBJ2-5 | TRBD2 | 16 | TRBV20-1 | NA | TGCAGTGCTAGGCCACTAGCGGGCCTTCCCCAAGAGACCCAGTACTTC | CSARPLAGLPQETQYF
TRBJ2-1 | NA | 16 | TRBV4-2 | NA | TGTGCCAGCAGCCAGCACACTAGCAGCTCCTACAATGAGCAGTTCTTC | CASSQHTSSSYNEQFF
TRBJ2-7 | NA | 14 | TRBV4-1 | few | TGCGCCAGCAGCCAAGCATGGGGGAAGAACGAGCAGTACTTC | CASSQAWGKNEQYF